One and the same sample provided the 2 T cell receptor beta chains below, sequenced in a study of HIV-infected patients and healthy controls (dated by TCRdb to the mid-2010s). The study collected follow-up blood from HIV-infected patients roughly three months, about 14 weeks, after antiretroviral therapy began. Whole blood was used without cell fractionation, so the repertoire reflected all unsorted peripheral T cells. Receptor amplification or capture employed 5' RACE. Sequencing was performed on an Illumina MiSeq. SuperScript III was used to reverse transcribe 500 ng RNA with primers targeting the alpha and beta constant regions. Separate libraries for the alpha and beta chains were generated through chain-specific third strand synthesis that incorporated multiplexing indices. The public reads were reanalyzed by TCRdb: fastp trimming at Q25, MiXCR alignment, in-frame beta chains only. Rows are combined by CDR3 protein, so each entry shows the most common genes and DNA. This sample comprises more than 3,500 distinct CDR3 sequences, 25% to 30% of them detected only once. 20% of the sample lies in the top ten.

Here the sequenced sample was blood, taken during antiretroviral therapy. The receptors here all came from an adult with HIV infection.

This clonotype was counted a few times. The chain links TRBV3-1 to TRBJ2-7, with 8 bases matching TRBD1. The germline V gene has CDR1 LGHDT and CDR2 YNNKEL (reference sequence). The CDR3 extends over 17 amino acids. After removal of 4 bases from V and 0 bases from J, the junction contained 11 bases not matched to a gene. The CDR3 sequence: CASSPLPGTGPSYEQYF. CDR3 sequence (DNA): TGTGCCAGCAGCCCCCTCCCCGGGACAGGACCCTCCTACGAGCAGTACTTC.

This clonotype is deemed medium-sized. The chain couples TRBV7-9 to TRBJ2-3, with 12 positions matching TRBD2. This CDR3 contains 18 residues. The ends lost 5 bases at V and 2 bases at J; junction bases unmatched: 11. Germline CDR1 is SEHNR and CDR2 is FQNEAQ (reference sequence). The CDR3 DNA reads TGTGCCAGCAGCCCTGGGCCGCTAGCGGGGGGGTTCACAGATACGCAGTATTTT. This encodes CASSPGPLAGGFTDTQYF.